This entry lists 8 T cell receptor beta chains sequenced from one sample in a study of post-analysis software for immune sequencing data. Study-level points and caveats: Controls had lower frequencies than patients of about 5 TRBV segments, which included TRBV5-6, TRBV5-1 and TRBV20-1.

The TCR beta cDNA libraries contained unique molecular identifiers. TCRdb recomputed calls from the PCR reads with MiXCR, one row per CDR3 protein. The sample yields 740,000 or so distinct CDR3 sequences, approximately 53% seen once. Their cognate antigens are unknown. Specimen: blood. These receptors were obtained from a girl aged 10 to 17 with multiple sclerosis.

The V and J genes are TRBV5-6 and TRBJ2-1, with 12 bases lining up with TRBD2. The CDR3 consists of 17 residues. The germline gives CDR1 SGHDT, CDR2 YYEEEE. Trimming took 4 bases from V and 4 from J; bases not matched to a gene: 9. In DNA, the CDR3 is TGTGCCAGCAGCACCCTCGCGCTAGCGGGGGGGTACAATGAGCAGTTCTTC. This translates into CASSTLALAGGYNEQFF.

This chain joins TRBV10-3 and TRBJ2-7; D unclear. From germline, CDR1 is ENHRY and CDR2 SYGVKD. V gave up 3 bases and J gave up 6 bases, with 15 bases separating them. The CDR3 sequence is 14 residues long. The CDR3 nucleotides are TGTGCCATCAGTGACCGGACCGTCTCCGGCGAGCAGTACTTC. This codes for CAISDRTVSGEQYF.

The CDR3, as DNA: TGTGCCAGCAGCCCCCTGGACAGAGACACTGAAGCTTTCTTT. It yields the protein CASSPLDRDTEAFF. The V call is TRBV3-1, the J call TRBJ1-1, with a tentative D call TRBD1 (6 bases). Germline V CDR1 and CDR2: LGHDT, YNNKEL (reference sequence). The V and J ends lost 4 bases and 3 bases respectively, with 12 bases between them. The CDR3 spans 14 residues.

The chain links TRBV2 to TRBJ1-6, with D uncertain. CDR1 SNHLY and CDR2 FYNNEI come from the germline V gene. This CDR3 has 14 amino acids. Trimming shortened V by 4 bases and J by 10 bases, and 14 bases separated the two germline ends. This CDR3 is CASSALQEESPLHF. The CDR3 coding sequence is TGTGCCAGCAGTGCATTGCAGGAAGAATCACCCCTCCACTTT.

This chain uses TRBV12-5 with TRBJ2-1; 7 bases match TRBD2. Germline V gives CDR1 LGHNT, CDR2 FRNRAP. The CDR3 has 15 amino acids. The V and J ends lost 0 bases and 7 bases, in that order; junction bases with no gene match: 6. CDR3 DNA: TGTGCTAGTGGTTTGGTAAAGGCTAGCGGTAATGAGCAGTTCTTC. It yields the protein CASGLVKASGNEQFF.

The chain uses TRBV7-2 and TRBJ2-7; D is undetermined. Between the trimmed V and J ends, which lost 1 base and 0 bases, there was a span of 7 bases. The CDR3 spans 14 residues. The germline V gene has CDR1 SGHTA and CDR2 FQGNSA. The CDR3 bases are TGTGCCAGCAGCTTAGAGTACAGCTCCTACGAGCAGTACTTC. The encoded protein is CASSLEYSSYEQYF.

This chain joins TRBV21-1 and TRBJ2-7; no DNA check was done on the table's D call, TRBD2. TRBV21-1 is given as a pseudogene. The CDR3 length is 16 residues. The CDR3 loop reads CASSKPSSSRSYEQYF. CDR3 DNA: TGTGCCAGCAGCAAACCCTCCAGCTCACGGAGCTACGAGCAGTACTTC.

This chain joins TRBV6-5 and TRBJ2-5; tentative D call: TRBD2 (5 bases). The V gene lost 2 bases and the J gene lost 2 bases, with 12 bases spanning the gap. The length of the CDR3 is 15 residues. Germline V gene sequence: CDR1 MNHEY, CDR2 SVGAGI. CDR3 in DNA: TGTGCCAGCAGTTACGTCCTAGCAGCTCAAGAGACCCAGTACTTC. Its translation: CASSYVLAAQETQYF.